Shown below are 3 T cell receptor beta chains from a single sample sequenced in a study of T cells in Graves' hyperthyroidism and ophthalmopathy. The source material, RNA transcripts, was used to amplify TCR beta CDR3 regions. The primer set for the first-round RT-PCR of the TCR CDR3 was HTBI. TCRdb processed the multiplex PCR reads anew with MiXCR; each CDR3 protein has one entry. There are roughly 800,000 distinct CDR3 sequences in the sample; 35% to 45% occur only once, and approximately 10% lies in the top ten. Input material: blood. The receptors originated from a man aged 18 to 35 with Graves' hyperthyroidism.

A few counts support this clonotype. This chain connects TRBV6-5 to TRBJ1-1, with D tentatively TRBD1 (5 bases). The V gene's germline CDR1 is MNHEY and CDR2 SVGAGI. With 6 bases removed from V and 3 bases from J, the gap between germline ends came to 14 bases. This CDR3 is 14 amino acids long. The CDR3 reads CASRPDGGDTEAFF. The CDR3, as DNA: TGTGCCAGCAGGCCTGACGGGGGGGACACTGAAGCTTTCTTT.

The CDR3 region has the DNA TGTGCTAGCTCACAGGGGAGTACAATATCTGGGGCCAACGTCCTGACTTTC. Translating gives CASSQGSTISGANVLTF. The chain couples TRBV25-1 to TRBJ2-6, with 7 positions matching TRBD1. Germline V gives CDR1 MGHDK, CDR2 SYGVNS. The CDR3 contains 17 residues.

This clonotype was seen a few times. This chain links TRBV7-8 with TRBJ1-1; 12 bases align to TRBD1. J lost 6 bases, V lost 1 base, and 3 bases had no gene match. The CDR3 has 15 amino acids. The germline gives CDR1 SGHVS, CDR2 FQNEAQ. The CDR3 sequence: CASSLEGQGASEAFF. Here the CDR3 DNA reads TGTGCCAGCAGCTTAGAGGGACAGGGGGCATCTGAAGCTTTCTTT.